Below are 24 T cell receptor delta chains sequenced from a single sample in a study of gamma-delta T cells after stem cell transplantation. TCRdb re-called clones from the RT-PCR reads using CATT. Counted here are 8,500 to 13,000 delta-chain clones, around 1.4% occurring once; the ten biggest clones make up over 9%. The sample comprised gamma-delta T cells. Every receptor here comes from a human donor. It is not recorded whose cells these are; they may come from a transplant donor.

This clone was counted only a few times. A far larger clone is one base from this, pointing to a likely read error. Other DNA variants within this sample encode the same CDR3. This chain joins TRDV2 and TRDJ1; D may be TRDD3 (5 bases). Germline loops: CDR1 GEAIGNYY, CDR2 EKD. CDR3 size: 16 residues. Trimming took 2 bases from V and 3 from J, leaving 18 bases between them. The CDR3, as DNA: TGTGCCTGTGACAGGGTGGGGACCCCCGGTGCCGATAAACTCATCTTT. This sequence encodes CACDRVGTPGADKLIF.

As regards this clone: A read error may produce the germline difference seen at one junction end. This sequence joins TRDV2 and TRDJ1; 8 nucleotides match TRDD3. CDR3 size: 18 residues. CDR1 is GEAIGNYY and CDR2 is EKD in the germline V gene. CDR3 coding DNA: TGTGCCTGTGCCACCCTGCTGGGGGACTCCGATTACACCGATAAACTCATCTTT. Its protein is CACATLLGDSDYTDKLIF.

This clone is deemed medium-sized (0.01 to 0.1%). This chain connects TRDV2 to TRDJ1; 12 bases match TRDD3. V lost 0 bases to trimming and J lost 0 bases; unmatched junction nucleotides: 13. Per the germline V gene, CDR1 is GEAIGNYY and CDR2 is EKD. The CDR3 is 20 residues long. The CDR3 bases are TGTGCCTGTGACACCGTGGCTCTGGGGGATACGCACGAGTACACCGATAAACTCATCTTT. Protein product: CACDTVALGDTHEYTDKLIF.

This clone came up a few times. V gene TRDV2 combines with J gene TRDJ1, with 9 bases that match TRDD3. V was pared by 4 bases and J by 0 bases, with 17 bases of the junction left unmatched. From germline, CDR1 is GEAIGNYY and CDR2 EKD. The CDR3 runs 19 residues. The CDR3 here is CACEALPSTGGPYTDKLIF. As DNA, the CDR3 is TGTGCCTGTGAAGCTCTACCCTCCACTGGGGGACCCTACACCGATAAACTCATCTTT.

In this sample, this clone is medium-sized (0.01 to 0.1%). This chain connects TRDV2 to TRDJ1; TRDD3 matches at 13 bases. Germline values: CDR1 GEAIGNYY, CDR2 EKD. The CDR3 runs 22 residues. J lost 0 bases, V lost 3 bases, and 21 bases had no gene match. The CDR3 spells CACDPVLGDTRSDPSYTDKLIF. For the CDR3, the DNA is TGTGCCTGTGACCCCGTACTGGGGGATACGCGCTCAGACCCAAGTTACACCGATAAACTCATCTTT.

Many counts were recorded for this clone. The genes are TRDV2 and TRDJ1, with 8 bases that match TRDD3. This CDR3 region has 22 residues. V lost 0 bases to trimming and J lost 8 bases; unmatched junction nucleotides: 31. Germline V gives CDR1 GEAIGNYY, CDR2 EKD. This chain's CDR3 is CACDTVGNPGNGGSPPRGKLIF. The CDR3, as DNA: TGTGCCTGTGACACCGTCGGGAATCCCGGGAATGGGGGATCCCCCCCGCGGGGCAAACTCATCTTT.

This chain links TRDV2 with TRDJ1; 10 positions agree with TRDD3. The CDR3 totals 17 residues. Germline values: CDR1 GEAIGNYY, CDR2 EKD. V shed 5 bases, J shed 3 bases, and the junction held 14 bases outside the gene matches. CDR3 in DNA: TGTGCCTGTGCCGCTCTCACTGGGGGATCAACGGCCGATAAACTCATCTTT. Its translation is CACAALTGGSTADKLIF.

Judged by abundance, this clone is medium-sized (0.01 to 0.1%). This could be a read error, since a much larger clone is one nucleotide away. V usage is TRDV2 and J usage is TRDJ1; 9 bases map to TRDD3. CDR1 GEAIGNYY and CDR2 EKD come from the germline V gene. J was trimmed by 4 bases and V by 3 bases; bases with no gene match: 2. The CDR3 loop spans 13 amino acids. The CDR3 sequence is CACDGLGDDKLIF. The CDR3 nucleotides read TGTGCCTGTGACGGACTGGGGGACGATAAACTCATCTTT.

Ten or more counts support this clone. The J gene is TRDJ1, the V gene TRDV2; 13 nucleotides align to TRDD3. This CDR3 spans 17 amino acids. Looked up from germline, CDR1 is GEAIGNYY and CDR2 is EKD. Trimming at V came to 0 bases and at J to 2 bases, leaving 5 bases not matched to a gene. The CDR3 protein is CACDTLLGDTWTDKLIF. The CDR3 DNA is TGTGCCTGTGACACCCTACTGGGGGATACGTGGACCGATAAACTCATCTTT.

This clone has just a few counts. The protein in TCRdb stems from a much larger clone and differs at residue 15 from this DNA's translation, likely a read error; here the protein is translated from the DNA. The CDR3 nucleotides read TGTGCCTGTGACTCGTTGGGGGATAATCGGTACACCGATAAACCCATCTTT. Protein: CACDSLGDNRYTDKPIF. The chain carries TRDV2 and TRDJ1, with 9 bases that match TRDD3. Germline-derived CDR1 and CDR2 are GEAIGNYY and EKD. The CDR3 runs to 17 residues.

This clone appeared a few times. With a far larger clone one base away, a read error is the likely cause. As DNA, the CDR3 is TGTGCCTGTGACACGCTACAACTGGGGGACACCGATAAACCCATCTTT. Its translation is CACDTLQLGDTDKPIF. The chain links TRDV2 to TRDJ1; TRDD3 matches 9 bases. The CDR3 is 16 amino acids. Germline CDR1 GEAIGNYY, CDR2 EKD.

The chain joins TRDV2 to TRDJ3; 8 positions match TRDD3. V lost 2 bases and J lost 0; bases outside the gene matches: 8. CDR1 GEAIGNYY and CDR2 EKD come from the germline V gene. The CDR3 totals 19 residues. The CDR3 sequence: CACDNLGDTYSWDTRQMFF. The DNA of the CDR3 is TGTGCCTGTGACAACCTCGGGGATACCTACTCCTGGGACACCCGACAGATGTTTTTC.

This clone was counted ten times or more. The chain uses TRDV2 and TRDJ1; perhaps TRDD3 as D (5 bases). Germline CDR1 GEAIGNYY, CDR2 EKD. CDR3 length: 15 amino acids. Trimming stripped 3 bases from V and 0 bases from J, with 13 bases between. CDR3 in DNA: TGTGCCTGTGACCGGGTTGGGGAAAACACCGATAAACTCATCTTT. This codes for CACDRVGENTDKLIF.

Note on this clone: The identical CDR3 is also encoded by other nucleotide sequences in the sample. The V gene is TRDV2, the J gene TRDJ3; a possible D gene is TRDD3 (6 bases). V was shortened by 0 bases and J by 0 bases, with 23 bases between the two germline ends. The V gene's germline CDR1 is GEAIGNYY and CDR2 EKD. The CDR3 consists of 22 residues. The CDR3 loop reads CACDTGGLGGQKSSWDTRQMFF. In DNA form, the CDR3 reads TGTGCCTGTGACACCGGGGGGTTAGGGGGACAAAAGAGCTCCTGGGACACCCGACAGATGTTTTTC.

This clone has a handful of counts. TCRdb attributes to this sequence the protein of a much larger clone, which differs from the DNA translation at residue 5; a read error is likely, and the protein displayed is translated from the DNA. The rearrangement links TRDV2 to TRDJ1; 10 bases align to TRDD3. The CDR3 contains 15 residues. The J segment lost 1 base and the V segment lost 3 bases, leaving 4 bases of the junction unmatched. Germline V gene sequence: CDR1 GEAIGNYY, CDR2 EKD. CDR3 coding DNA: TGTGCCTGTGACCTCTGGGGGATAGTCACCGATAAACTCATCTTT. Its translation is CACDLWGIVTDKLIF.

Notes on this clone: TCRdb's protein for this DNA is that of a much larger clone and differs from the translation at residue 4, likely a read error; the protein shown is the DNA translation. This chain links TRDV2 with TRDJ1, with TRDD3 identical over 9 bases. The CDR3 runs 17 residues. Germline CDR1 is GEAIGNYY and CDR2 is EKD. The CDR3 DNA follows: TGTGCCTGTGCCACCGTTTCTGGGGGATCCCACACCGATAAACTCATCTTT. Translation: CACATVSGGSHTDKLIF.

In this sample, this clone turned up a few times. TCRdb lists the protein of a much larger clone for this DNA, which differs at residue 8, so this is likely a read error; the protein given here is translated from the DNA itself. This CDR3 reads CACFPLGEYPYYTDKLIF. In DNA form, the CDR3 reads TGTGCCTGTTTTCCGCTCGGGGAATACCCTTACTACACCGATAAACTCATCTTT. The chain combines TRDV2 with TRDJ1, with D perhaps TRDD3 (5 bases). Per the germline V gene, CDR1 is GEAIGNYY and CDR2 is EKD. The CDR3 extends over 18 amino acids. Trimming shortened V by 6 bases and J by 0 bases, and 25 bases separated the two germline ends.

This clone is judged large. At the DNA level, this CDR3 is encoded by other sequences in the same sample as well. The chain combines TRDV2 with TRDJ1, with D maybe TRDD3 (6 bases). CDR3 size: 17 residues. Looked up from germline, CDR1 is GEAIGNYY and CDR2 is EKD. The V and J ends lost 1 base and 1 base respectively, with 18 bases between them. The CDR3 loop reads CACDTLGPNEGTDKLIF. CDR3 coding DNA: TGTGCCTGTGACACTCTGGGGCCCAACGAAGGCACCGATAAACTCATCTTT.

This clone was detected ten times or more. The chain carries TRDV2 and TRDJ2, with 8 nucleotides matching TRDD3. The CDR3 sequence is 19 residues long. The junction had 16 bases not matched to a gene; V was cut back by 3 bases and J by 2 bases. Germline V gives CDR1 GEAIGNYY, CDR2 EKD. The CDR3 coding sequence is TGTGCCTGTGACCCGGTAGATCCTCTGGGGGAAGGGTTGACAGCACAACTCTTCTTT. Amino acids: CACDPVDPLGEGLTAQLFF.

Many counts were recorded for this clone. A much larger clone differs by one base, so this may be a read error. The sample carries other DNA sequences with the same CDR3. The V gene is TRDV2, the J gene TRDJ3, with 8 bases that match TRDD3. Germline V gene sequence: CDR1 GEAIGNYY, CDR2 EKD. The CDR3 covers 23 residues. With V trimmed by 0 bases and J by 0 bases, 18 bases remained unmatched. The CDR3 sequence: CACDTVNLPLGGLSSWDTRQMFF. CDR3 DNA: TGTGCCTGTGACACCGTGAACTTGCCACTGGGGGGACTTAGCTCCTGGGACACCCGACAGATGTTTTTC.

A word on this clone: A much larger clone differs by one base, so this may be a read error. The same CDR3 can be traced to other DNA sequences in this sample. The genes are TRDV2 and TRDJ3, with D possibly TRDD3 on 5 matching bases. Germline CDR1 GEAIGNYY, CDR2 EKD. The CDR3 sequence is 20 residues long. The CDR3 bases are TGCGCCTGTGACACAGGGGAGCTGGGTGCTCCCCCGGGTGACACCCGACAGATGTTTTTC. It translates to CACDTGELGAPPGDTRQMFF.

This clone has a count of ten or more. At the DNA level, this CDR3 is encoded by other sequences in the same sample as well. The gene calls are TRDV2 and TRDJ1; no reliable D call. The CDR3 is 15 residues long. V lost 0 bases, J lost 4 bases, and 14 bases lay in between. Germline lookup yields CDR1 GEAIGNYY and CDR2 EKD. The CDR3 loop is CACDTLAGRYDKLIF. The CDR3 DNA reads TGTGCCTGTGACACCCTGGCTGGAAGATACGATAAACTCATCTTT.

Regarding this clone: This sequence may be a read error, since a much larger clone differs from it by one base. J is TRDJ1 and V is TRDV2; 10 bases fit TRDD3. Germline values: CDR1 GEAIGNYY, CDR2 EKD. The length of the CDR3 is 19 residues. In nucleotides, the CDR3 is TGTGCCTGTGACACCGTAGTTGGGGGATACACTTCTTACACCGATAAACACATCTTT. The encoded protein is CACDTVVGGYTSYTDKHIF.

This clone was detected ten times or more. V usage is TRDV2 and J usage is TRDJ1; D not resolved. The germline V gene has CDR1 GEAIGNYY and CDR2 EKD. There are 14 residues in the CDR3. V shed 0 bases and J shed 2 bases, with 9 bases lying between them. The CDR3 sequence is CACDTLIYTDKLIF. The CDR3 DNA follows: TGTGCCTGTGACACCCTCATATATACCGATAAACTCATCTTT.